These T cell receptor beta chains were read from a single sample in a study of T cell responses to AZD1222 COVID-19 vaccine. Assay used: immunoSEQ multiplex PCR; TCRdb lists only in-frame clones, some missing. The profile covers 110,000 to 150,000 clones, with about 94% appearing a single time and more than 3% taken by the ten largest. The sequences come from peripheral blood, collected on day 0 of AZD1222 vaccination. These TCRs come from an adult in good health. CDR3s include the opening cysteine and the closing phenylalanine or tryptophan. D genes are given only for firm matches. Where a row states a size, it is once, few, many or the class of an expanded clone; other rows omit it.

v_gene: TRBV6-6
d_gene: .
abundance: .
j_gene: TRBJ2-1
CDR3aa: CASSYSIVGRYNEQFF
CDR3nt: TGTGCCAGCAGTTACTCGATAGTGGGGCGCTACAATGAGCAGTTCTTC

v_gene: TRBV5-5
d_gene: .
abundance: few
j_gene: TRBJ2-1
CDR3aa: CASSLGVPSYNEQFF
CDR3nt: TGTGCCAGCAGCTTAGGGGTCCCCTCCTACAATGAGCAGTTCTTC

v_gene: TRBV3-1/TRBV3-2
d_gene: .
abundance: .
j_gene: TRBJ1-5
CDR3aa: CASSQVSSGQPQHF
CDR3nt: TGTGCCAGCAGCCAAGTTTCCTCCGGTCAGCCCCAGCATTTT

v_gene: TRBV5-1
d_gene: .
abundance: .
j_gene: TRBJ2-7
CDR3aa: CASSDTGISSYEQYF
CDR3nt: TGCGCCAGCAGCGATACAGGGATTAGCTCCTACGAGCAGTACTTC

v_gene: TRBV6-6
d_gene: TRBD1
abundance: .
j_gene: TRBJ1-4
CDR3aa: CASSRYDKSGTGNEKLFF
CDR3nt: TGTGCCAGCAGTCGATACGACAAATCCGGGACAGGGAATGAAAAACTGTTTTTT

v_gene: TRBV7-6
d_gene: TRBD2
abundance: .
j_gene: TRBJ2-3
CDR3aa: CASSLGDLAGGPKDTQYF
CDR3nt: TGTGCCAGCAGCTTAGGAGACCTAGCGGGAGGGCCAAAAGATACGCAGTATTTT

v_gene: TRBV9
d_gene: TRBD1
abundance: .
j_gene: TRBJ1-2
CDR3aa: CASSAGQGTRGGYTF
CDR3nt: TGTGCCAGCAGCGCGGGACAGGGGACTAGGGGAGGCTACACCTTC

v_gene: TRBV25-1
d_gene: TRBD1
abundance: .
j_gene: TRBJ1-1
CDR3aa: CASSEGWTGTGGSGAFF
CDR3nt: TGTGCCAGCAGTGAGGGCTGGACCGGGACAGGGGGCAGTGGGGCTTTCTTT

v_gene: TRBV28
d_gene: .
abundance: .
j_gene: TRBJ1-1
CDR3aa: CASRKWGTRNTEAFF
CDR3nt: TGTGCCAGCAGAAAGTGGGGGACAAGGAACACTGAAGCTTTCTTT

v_gene: TRBV11-1
d_gene: .
abundance: .
j_gene: TRBJ2-3
CDR3aa: CASSLGQGFTDTQYF
CDR3nt: TGTGCCAGCAGCTTAGGGCAGGGTTTCACAGATACGCAGTATTTT

v_gene: TRBV5-8
d_gene: TRBD1
abundance: .
j_gene: TRBJ2-1
CDR3aa: CASSFTGTGPYNEQFF
CDR3nt: TGTGCCAGCAGCTTTACCGGGACAGGGCCCTACAATGAGCAGTTCTTC

v_gene: TRBV6-2/TRBV6-3
d_gene: TRBD2
abundance: .
j_gene: TRBJ2-7
CDR3aa: CASSYLAGASYEQYF
CDR3nt: TGTGCCAGCAGTTACCTAGCGGGAGCGAGCTACGAGCAGTACTTC

v_gene: TRBV7-2
d_gene: .
abundance: .
j_gene: TRBJ2-5
CDR3aa: CASSLAAGAETQYF
CDR3nt: TGTGCCAGCAGCTTAGCGGCGGGGGCAGAGACCCAGTACTTC

v_gene: TRBV5-4
d_gene: TRBD2
abundance: .
j_gene: TRBJ2-3
CDR3aa: CASSFKLAASTDTQYF
CDR3nt: TGTGCCAGCAGCTTTAAACTAGCGGCTAGCACAGATACGCAGTATTTT

v_gene: TRBV4-1
d_gene: .
abundance: .
j_gene: TRBJ2-3
CDR3aa: CASSQPTGSRGTDTQYF
CDR3nt: TGCGCCAGCAGCCAACCAACGGGGAGCAGGGGCACAGATACGCAGTATTTT

v_gene: TRBV28
d_gene: .
abundance: .
j_gene: TRBJ2-5
CDR3aa: CASSRTTRQETQYF
CDR3nt: TGTGCCAGCAGCCGAACTACGAGACAAGAGACCCAGTACTTC

v_gene: TRBV7-2
d_gene: TRBD2
abundance: .
j_gene: TRBJ2-1
CDR3aa: CASSLVGRLAGYNEQFF
CDR3nt: TGTGCCAGCAGCTTAGTAGGGAGGCTAGCGGGTTACAATGAGCAGTTCTTC

v_gene: TRBV11-2
d_gene: .
abundance: .
j_gene: TRBJ2-1
CDR3aa: CASSLEGLQYNEQFF
CDR3nt: TGTGCCAGCAGCTTAGAGGGACTGCAATACAATGAGCAGTTCTTC

v_gene: TRBV28
d_gene: .
abundance: .
j_gene: TRBJ1-1
CDR3aa: CASSFGGSRAFF
CDR3nt: TGTGCCAGCAGTTTTGGAGGCTCAAGGGCTTTCTTT

v_gene: TRBV7-8
d_gene: TRBD2
abundance: .
j_gene: TRBJ2-1
CDR3aa: CASSLWTSGRSNEQFF
CDR3nt: TGTGCCAGCAGCTTATGGACTAGCGGGAGATCGAATGAGCAGTTCTTC

v_gene: TRBV7-9
d_gene: .
abundance: .
j_gene: TRBJ1-5
CDR3aa: CASSLVSNQPQHF
CDR3nt: TGTGCCAGCAGCTTAGTGAGTAATCAGCCCCAGCATTTT

v_gene: TRBV2
d_gene: .
abundance: .
j_gene: TRBJ1-5
CDR3aa: CASSEVRADQPQHF
CDR3nt: TGTGCCAGCAGTGAGGTCCGGGCTGATCAGCCCCAGCATTTT

v_gene: TRBV19
d_gene: TRBD1
abundance: .
j_gene: TRBJ1-2
CDR3aa: CASSIDRLTGESFGYTF
CDR3nt: TGTGCCAGTAGTATAGATAGACTGACAGGGGAGTCGTTCGGCTACACCTTC

v_gene: TRBV28
d_gene: .
abundance: .
j_gene: TRBJ2-1
CDR3aa: CASSPVIGFPTSYNEQFF
CDR3nt: TGTGCCAGCAGTCCTGTCATTGGTTTCCCGACCTCCTACAATGAGCAGTTCTTC

v_gene: TRBV4-3
d_gene: TRBD1
abundance: .
j_gene: TRBJ1-2
CDR3aa: CASSLDRGPGGYTF
CDR3nt: TGCGCCAGCAGCCTCGACAGGGGACCGGGGGGCTACACCTTC

v_gene: TRBV6-5
d_gene: .
abundance: .
j_gene: TRBJ2-4
CDR3aa: CASRFRVAKNIQYF
CDR3nt: TGTGCCAGCAGGTTCAGGGTAGCCAAAAACATTCAGTACTTC

v_gene: TRBV3-1/TRBV3-2
d_gene: .
abundance: .
j_gene: TRBJ1-1
CDR3aa: CASSRTITGRDTEAFF
CDR3nt: TGTGCCAGCAGCCGGACCATCACAGGGCGGGACACTGAAGCTTTCTTT

v_gene: TRBV7-2
d_gene: TRBD2
abundance: .
j_gene: TRBJ2-3
CDR3aa: CASSPLAGDPDTQYF
CDR3nt: TGTGCCAGCAGCCCACTGGCGGGAGACCCAGATACGCAGTATTTT

v_gene: TRBV7-3
d_gene: TRBD1
abundance: .
j_gene: TRBJ2-7
CDR3aa: CASSRDRSYEQYF
CDR3nt: TGTGCCAGCAGCCGGGACAGGAGTTACGAGCAGTACTTC

v_gene: TRBV6-2/TRBV6-3
d_gene: TRBD2
abundance: .
j_gene: TRBJ2-5
CDR3aa: CASSRGGSGLVQETQYF
CDR3nt: TGTGCCAGCAGTAGGGGCGGTAGCGGGTTAGTCCAAGAGACCCAGTACTTC

v_gene: TRBV7-6
d_gene: .
abundance: .
j_gene: TRBJ2-7
CDR3aa: CASSLGWGSEQYF
CDR3nt: TGTGCCAGCAGCTTAGGCTGGGGGAGCGAGCAGTACTTC

v_gene: TRBV28
d_gene: .
abundance: .
j_gene: TRBJ2-5
CDR3aa: CASSEGPQGTQYF
CDR3nt: TGTGCCAGCAGCGAGGGACCCCAAGGGACCCAGTACTTC

v_gene: TRBV5-1
d_gene: TRBD1
abundance: .
j_gene: TRBJ2-5
CDR3aa: CASTLKGAGQETQYF
CDR3nt: TGCGCCAGCACTCTGAAGGGGGCGGGCCAAGAGACCCAGTACTTC

v_gene: TRBV2
d_gene: .
abundance: once
j_gene: TRBJ2-2
CDR3aa: CASSVRGRGAGELFF
CDR3nt: TGTGCCAGCAGTGTCCGGGGGAGAGGCGCCGGGGAGCTGTTTTTT

v_gene: TRBV7-2
d_gene: TRBD2
abundance: .
j_gene: TRBJ2-3
CDR3aa: CASSLLVGRAGGNSDTQYF
CDR3nt: TGTGCCAGCAGCTTATTAGTTGGTCGAGCGGGAGGGAACTCAGATACGCAGTATTTT

v_gene: TRBV3-1/TRBV3-2
d_gene: .
abundance: .
j_gene: TRBJ2-7
CDR3aa: CASSQDLTQYEQYF
CDR3nt: TGTGCCAGCAGCCAAGACCTCACCCAGTACGAGCAGTACTTC

v_gene: TRBV10-2
d_gene: .
abundance: .
j_gene: TRBJ2-2
CDR3aa: CASSTTGTSFGELFF
CDR3nt: TGCGCCAGCAGCACTACCGGGACCTCGTTTGGGGAGCTGTTTTTT